The source of this TCR beta chain is a study of T cells in Graves' hyperthyroidism and ophthalmopathy. The CDR3 length is 15 residues. Trimming took 5 bases from V and 3 from J; bases not matched to a gene: 5. From germline, CDR1 is MDHEN and CDR2 SYDVKM. The TCR beta CDR3 regions underwent amplification using RNA transcripts as the source. HTBI primers were employed in a first-round RT-PCR of the TCR CDR3. TCRdb itself ran the multiplex PCR reads through MiXCR, one entry per CDR3 protein. Among around 690,000 distinct CDR3 sequences, approximately 15% were seen once, and the ten largest hold about a sixth.

This clonotype originated in a man in his fifties with Graves' hyperthyroidism. The V gene is TRBV28, the J gene TRBJ2-1; TRBD2 matches at 9 bases. Sequenced material: blood. CDR3 DNA: TGTGCCAGCAGTACCGAGCGGGAGGTCTACAATGAGCAGTTCTTC. Translating it yields CASSTEREVYNEQFF. The full variable domain, rest sourced from reference TRBV28 and TRBJ2-1, is DVKVTQSSRYLVKRTGEKVFLECVQDMDHENMFWYRQDPGLGLRLIYFSYDVKMKEKGDIPEGYSVSREKKERFSLILESASTNQTSMYLCASSTEREVYNEQFFGPGTRLTVL.